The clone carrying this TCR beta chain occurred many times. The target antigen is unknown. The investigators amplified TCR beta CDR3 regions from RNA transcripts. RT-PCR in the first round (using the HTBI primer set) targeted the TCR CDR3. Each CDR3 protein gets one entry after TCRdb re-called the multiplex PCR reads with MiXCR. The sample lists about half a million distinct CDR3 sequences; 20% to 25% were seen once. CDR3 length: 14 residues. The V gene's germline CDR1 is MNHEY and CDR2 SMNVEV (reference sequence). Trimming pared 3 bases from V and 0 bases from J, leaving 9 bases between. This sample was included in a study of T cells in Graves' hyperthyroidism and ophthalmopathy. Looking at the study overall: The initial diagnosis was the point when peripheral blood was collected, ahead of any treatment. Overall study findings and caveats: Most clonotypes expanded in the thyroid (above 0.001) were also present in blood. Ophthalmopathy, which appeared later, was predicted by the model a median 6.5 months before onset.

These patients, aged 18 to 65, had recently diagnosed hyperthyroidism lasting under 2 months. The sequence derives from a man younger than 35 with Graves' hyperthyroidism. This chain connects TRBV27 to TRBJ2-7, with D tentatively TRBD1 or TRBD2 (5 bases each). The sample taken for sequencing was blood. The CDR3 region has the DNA TGTGCCAGCAGTTTGTCGAGGGGCTCCTACGAGCAGTACTTC. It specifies CASSLSRGSYEQYF.